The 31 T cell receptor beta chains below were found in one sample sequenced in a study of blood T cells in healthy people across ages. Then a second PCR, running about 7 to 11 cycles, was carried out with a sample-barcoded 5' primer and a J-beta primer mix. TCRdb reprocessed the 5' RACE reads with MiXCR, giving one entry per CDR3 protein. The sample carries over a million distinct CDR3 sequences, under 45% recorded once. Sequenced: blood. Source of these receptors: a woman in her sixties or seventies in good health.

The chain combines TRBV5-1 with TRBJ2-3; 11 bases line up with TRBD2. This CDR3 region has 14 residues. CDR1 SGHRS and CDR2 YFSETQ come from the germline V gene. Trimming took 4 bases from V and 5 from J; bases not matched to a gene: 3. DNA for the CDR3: TGCGCCAGCAGCGTGGGACTAGCGGTAGATACGCAGTATTTT. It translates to CASSVGLAVDTQYF.

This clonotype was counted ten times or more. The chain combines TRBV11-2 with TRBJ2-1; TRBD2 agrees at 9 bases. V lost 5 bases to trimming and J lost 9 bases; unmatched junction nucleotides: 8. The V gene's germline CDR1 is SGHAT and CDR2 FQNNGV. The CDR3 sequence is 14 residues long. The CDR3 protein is CASSQLGTSSEQFF. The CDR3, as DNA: TGTGCCAGCAGCCAATTGGGGACTAGCAGTGAGCAGTTCTTC.

The CDR3 reads CATSRDDRQGSWGYTF. CDR3 nucleotides: TGTGCCACCAGCAGAGATGATCGCCAGGGCTCTTGGGGCTACACCTTC. The rearrangement links TRBV15 to TRBJ1-2; D is possibly TRBD1 (5 bases). The CDR3 runs to 16 residues. Germline-derived CDR1 and CDR2 are LNHNV and YYDKDF (reference sequence). V was clipped by 0 bases and J by 8 bases, with 19 bases between them.

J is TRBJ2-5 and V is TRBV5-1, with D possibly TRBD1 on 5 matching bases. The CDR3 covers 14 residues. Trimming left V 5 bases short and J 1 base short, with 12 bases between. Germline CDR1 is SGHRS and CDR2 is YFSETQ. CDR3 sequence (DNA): TGCGCCAGCAGTCTGACAGTATCCCAAGAGACCCAGTACTTC. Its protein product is CASSLTVSQETQYF.

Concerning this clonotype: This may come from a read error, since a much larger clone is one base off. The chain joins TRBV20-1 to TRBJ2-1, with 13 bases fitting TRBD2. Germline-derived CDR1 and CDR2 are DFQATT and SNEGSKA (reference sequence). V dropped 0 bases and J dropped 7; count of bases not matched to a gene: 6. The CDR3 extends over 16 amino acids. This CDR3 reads CSARDRTSGRRNEQFF. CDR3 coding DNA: TGCAGTGCTAGAGATAGGACTAGCGGGAGACGAAATGAGCAGTTCTTC.

The CDR3 DNA reads TGCAGCGTTCAGGGGGTGGTAGCGGGAGGAAGTGACATTCAGTACTTC. Protein sequence: CSVQGVVAGGSDIQYF. V usage is TRBV29-1 and J usage is TRBJ2-4; 10 positions match TRBD2. Germline V lookup: CDR1 SQVTM, CDR2 ANQGSEA. This CDR3 has 16 residues. The junction had 15 bases not matched to a gene; V was cut back by 5 bases and J by 8 bases.

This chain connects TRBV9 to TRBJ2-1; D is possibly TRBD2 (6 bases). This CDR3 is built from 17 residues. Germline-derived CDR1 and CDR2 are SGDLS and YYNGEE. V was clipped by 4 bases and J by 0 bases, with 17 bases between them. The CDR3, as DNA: TGTGCCAGCAGCCCCTCACGTCCGGGAGACTCCTACAATGAGCAGTTCTTC. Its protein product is CASSPSRPGDSYNEQFF. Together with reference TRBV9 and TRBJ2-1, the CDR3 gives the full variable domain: DSGVTQTPKHLITATGQRVTLRCSPRSGDLSVYWYQQSLDQGLQFLIQYYNGEERAKGNILERFSAQQFPDLHSELNLSSLELGDSALYFCASSPSRPGDSYNEQFFGPGTRLTVL.

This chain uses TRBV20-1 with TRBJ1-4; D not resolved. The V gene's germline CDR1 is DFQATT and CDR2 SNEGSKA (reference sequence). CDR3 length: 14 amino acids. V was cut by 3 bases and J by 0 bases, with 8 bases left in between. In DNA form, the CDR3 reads TGCAGTGCTAGTTTGATTGCAACTAATGAAAAACTGTTTTTT. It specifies CSASLIATNEKLFF.

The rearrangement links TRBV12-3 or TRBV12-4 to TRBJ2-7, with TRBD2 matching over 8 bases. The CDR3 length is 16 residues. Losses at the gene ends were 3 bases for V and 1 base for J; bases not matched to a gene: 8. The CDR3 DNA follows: TGTGCCAGCAGTTTCCTCCTCGCGGGAGGTTCCTACGAGCAGTACTTC. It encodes CASSFLLAGGSYEQYF.

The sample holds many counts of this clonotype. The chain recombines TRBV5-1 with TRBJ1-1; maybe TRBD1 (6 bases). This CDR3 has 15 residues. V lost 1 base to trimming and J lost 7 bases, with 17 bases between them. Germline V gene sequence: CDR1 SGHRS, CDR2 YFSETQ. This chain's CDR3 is CASSLHGGGLLEAFF. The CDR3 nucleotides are TGCGCCAGCAGCTTGCACGGGGGCGGTTTACTTGAAGCTTTCTTT. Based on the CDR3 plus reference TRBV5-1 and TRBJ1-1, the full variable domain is KAGVTQTPRYLIKTRGQQVTLSCSPISGHRSVSWYQQTPGQGLQFLFEYFSETQRNKGNFPGRFSGRQFSNSRSEMNVSTLELGDSALYLCASSLHGGGLLEAFFGQGTRLTVV.

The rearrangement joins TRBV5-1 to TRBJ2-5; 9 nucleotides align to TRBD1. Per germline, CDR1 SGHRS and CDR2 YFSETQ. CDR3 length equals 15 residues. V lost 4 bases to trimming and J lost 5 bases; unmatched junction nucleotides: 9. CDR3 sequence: CASSTQGAFTETQYF. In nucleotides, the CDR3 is TGCGCCAGCAGCACACAGGGGGCCTTCACCGAGACCCAGTACTTC.

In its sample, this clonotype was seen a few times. CDR3: CSVEWPPKNIQYF. CDR3 nucleotide sequence: TGCAGCGTTGAATGGCCACCCAAAAACATTCAGTACTTC. The chain recombines TRBV29-1 with TRBJ2-4, with unresolved D. This CDR3 contains 13 residues. V dropped 2 bases and J dropped 2 bases, with 7 bases sitting between them. The germline V gene has CDR1 SQVTM and CDR2 ANQGSEA.

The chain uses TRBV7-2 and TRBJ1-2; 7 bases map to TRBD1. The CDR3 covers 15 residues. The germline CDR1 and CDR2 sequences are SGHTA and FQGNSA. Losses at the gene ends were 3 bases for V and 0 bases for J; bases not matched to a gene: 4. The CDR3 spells CASSFPGTANYGYTF. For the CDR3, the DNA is TGTGCCAGCAGCTTTCCAGGGACAGCTAACTATGGCTACACCTTC.

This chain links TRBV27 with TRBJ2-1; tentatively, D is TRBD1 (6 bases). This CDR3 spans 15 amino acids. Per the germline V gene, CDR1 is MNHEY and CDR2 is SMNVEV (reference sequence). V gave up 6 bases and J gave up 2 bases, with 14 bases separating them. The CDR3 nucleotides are TGTGCCAGCAGCCCAGACAGGCAAGCCTACAATGAGCAGTTCTTC. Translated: CASSPDRQAYNEQFF.

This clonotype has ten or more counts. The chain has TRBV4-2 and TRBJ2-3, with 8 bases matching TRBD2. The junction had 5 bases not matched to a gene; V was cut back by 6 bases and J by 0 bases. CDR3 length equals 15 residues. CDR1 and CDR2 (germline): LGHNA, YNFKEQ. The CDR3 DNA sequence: TGTGCCAGCAGTATTAGCGGGGTTAGCACAGATACGCAGTATTTT. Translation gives CASSISGVSTDTQYF.

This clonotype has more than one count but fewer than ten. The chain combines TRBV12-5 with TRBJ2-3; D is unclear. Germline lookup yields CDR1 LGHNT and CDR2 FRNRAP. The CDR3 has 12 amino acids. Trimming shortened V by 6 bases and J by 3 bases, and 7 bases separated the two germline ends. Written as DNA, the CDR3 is TGTGCTAGTGGCCCATCGACAGATACGCAGTATTTT. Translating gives CASGPSTDTQYF.

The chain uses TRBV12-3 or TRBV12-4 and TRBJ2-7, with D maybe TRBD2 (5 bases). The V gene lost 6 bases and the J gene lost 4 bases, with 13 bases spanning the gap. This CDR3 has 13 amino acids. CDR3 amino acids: CASRPGREYEQYF. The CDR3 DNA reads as TGTGCCAGCAGGCCGGGGAGAGAGTACGAGCAGTACTTC.

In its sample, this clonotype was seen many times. The CDR3 sequence is CSATKFSGSYEQYF. CDR3 DNA: TGCAGTGCGACCAAATTTAGCGGCTCCTACGAGCAGTACTTC. The chain combines TRBV20-1 with TRBJ2-7; a weak D match, TRBD2 (6 bases). This CDR3 has 14 residues. Germline CDR1 and CDR2: DFQATT and SNEGSKA (reference sequence). Trimming took off 6 bases at V and 0 bases at J, with 15 bases between the two ends.

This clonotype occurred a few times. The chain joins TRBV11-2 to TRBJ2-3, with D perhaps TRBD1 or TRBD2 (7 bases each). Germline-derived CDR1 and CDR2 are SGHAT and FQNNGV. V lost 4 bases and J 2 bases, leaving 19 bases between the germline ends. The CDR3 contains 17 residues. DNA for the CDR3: TGTGCCAGCAGCTCCCTTTGGGGAGGGGGCTCCACAGATACGCAGTATTTT. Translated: CASSSLWGGGSTDTQYF.

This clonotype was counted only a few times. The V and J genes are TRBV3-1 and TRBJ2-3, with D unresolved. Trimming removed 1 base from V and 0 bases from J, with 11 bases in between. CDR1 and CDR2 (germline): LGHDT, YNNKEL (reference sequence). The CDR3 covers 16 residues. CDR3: CASSQGLSSSTDTQYF. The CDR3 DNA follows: TGTGCCAGCAGCCAAGGGCTGAGCAGTAGCACAGATACGCAGTATTTT.

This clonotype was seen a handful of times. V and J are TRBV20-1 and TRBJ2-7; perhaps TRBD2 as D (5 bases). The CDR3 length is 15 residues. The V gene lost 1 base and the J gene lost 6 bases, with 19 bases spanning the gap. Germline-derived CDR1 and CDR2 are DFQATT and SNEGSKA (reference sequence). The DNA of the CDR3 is TGCAGTGCTAGAGGGCGGACTCTCTCGCCCTCCGAGCAGTACTTC. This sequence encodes CSARGRTLSPSEQYF.

The DNA of the CDR3 is TGTGCCAGCAGCAAACGGAGTCGACGGGCAACTAATGAAAAACTGTTTTTT. Its translation: CASSKRSRRATNEKLFF. The V call is TRBV21-1, the J call TRBJ1-4. TRBV21-1 is termed a pseudogene. CDR3 length equals 17 residues.

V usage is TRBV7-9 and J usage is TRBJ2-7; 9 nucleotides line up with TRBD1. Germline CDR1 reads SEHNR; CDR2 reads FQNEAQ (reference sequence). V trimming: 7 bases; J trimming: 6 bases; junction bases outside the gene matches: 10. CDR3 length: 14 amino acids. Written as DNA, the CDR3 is TGTGCCAGCACCACAGCGGACAGGGGAGGCGAGCAGTACTTC. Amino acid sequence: CASTTADRGGEQYF.

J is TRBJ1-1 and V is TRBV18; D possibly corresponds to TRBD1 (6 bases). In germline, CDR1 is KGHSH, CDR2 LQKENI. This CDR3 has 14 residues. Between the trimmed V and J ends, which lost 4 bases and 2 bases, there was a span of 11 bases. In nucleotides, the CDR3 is TGTGCCAGCTCACGGAATGGGGGCAACACTGAAGCTTTCTTT. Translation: CASSRNGGNTEAFF.

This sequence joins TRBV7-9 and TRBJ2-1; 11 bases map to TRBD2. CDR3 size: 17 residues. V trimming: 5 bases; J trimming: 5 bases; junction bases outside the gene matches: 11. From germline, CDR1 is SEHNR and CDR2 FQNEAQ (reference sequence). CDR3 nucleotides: TGTGCCAGCAGCCCCTCCTTAGCGGGAGGGGGGGACAATGAGCAGTTCTTC. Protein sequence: CASSPSLAGGGDNEQFF.

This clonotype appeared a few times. The CDR3 sequence: CSARDGETQYF. CDR3 nucleotides: TGCAGCGCCCGGGACGGAGAGACCCAGTACTTC. The chain employs TRBV29-1 and TRBJ2-5; perhaps D is TRBD1 or TRBD2 (5 bases each). The germline V gene encodes CDR1 SQVTM and CDR2 ANQGSEA. Deletions cut 7 bases from V and 4 bases from J, with 10 bases between. The CDR3 extends over 11 amino acids.

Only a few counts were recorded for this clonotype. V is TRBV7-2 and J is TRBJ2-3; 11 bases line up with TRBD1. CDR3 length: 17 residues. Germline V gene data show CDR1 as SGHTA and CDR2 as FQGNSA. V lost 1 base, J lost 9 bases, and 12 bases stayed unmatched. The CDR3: CASSLVGQGAMGGTQYF. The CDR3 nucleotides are TGTGCCAGCAGCTTAGTCGGACAGGGGGCGATGGGAGGCACGCAGTATTTT. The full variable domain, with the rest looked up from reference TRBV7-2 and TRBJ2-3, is GAGVSQSPSNKVTEKGKDVELRCDPISGHTALYWYRQSLGQGLEFLIYFQGNSAPDKSGLPSDRFSAERTGGSVSTLTIQRTQQEDSAVYLCASSLVGQGAMGGTQYFGPGTRLTVL.

In nucleotides, the CDR3 is TGCGCCAGCAGCCAGCCGGGGGTAAAGTATTTT. Translating gives CASSQPGVKYF. This chain connects TRBV5-1 to TRBJ2-3, with a weak D call TRBD2 (6 bases). The CDR3 consists of 11 residues. Trimming stripped 4 bases from V and 13 bases from J, with 13 bases between. Per the germline V gene, CDR1 is SGHRS and CDR2 is YFSETQ.

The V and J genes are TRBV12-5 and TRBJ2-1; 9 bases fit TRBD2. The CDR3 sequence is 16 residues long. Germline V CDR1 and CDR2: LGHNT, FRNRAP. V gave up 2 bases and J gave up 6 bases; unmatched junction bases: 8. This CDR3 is CASGLMTSGVGNEQFF. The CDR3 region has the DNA TGTGCTAGTGGTTTGATGACTAGCGGAGTGGGCAATGAGCAGTTCTTC.

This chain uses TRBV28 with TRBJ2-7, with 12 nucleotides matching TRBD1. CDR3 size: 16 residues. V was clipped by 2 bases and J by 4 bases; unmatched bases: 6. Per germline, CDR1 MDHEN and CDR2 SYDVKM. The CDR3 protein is CASSLGGTGGGYEQYF. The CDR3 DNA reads TGTGCCAGCAGTTTAGGGGGGACAGGGGGCGGGTACGAGCAGTACTTC.

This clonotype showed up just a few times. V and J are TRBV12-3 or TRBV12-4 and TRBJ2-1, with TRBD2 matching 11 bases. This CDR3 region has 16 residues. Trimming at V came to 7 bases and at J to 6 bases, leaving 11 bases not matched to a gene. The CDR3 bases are TGTGCCAGCACCACCCCCGGGACTAGCGGAACCAATGAGCAGTTCTTC. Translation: CASTTPGTSGTNEQFF.